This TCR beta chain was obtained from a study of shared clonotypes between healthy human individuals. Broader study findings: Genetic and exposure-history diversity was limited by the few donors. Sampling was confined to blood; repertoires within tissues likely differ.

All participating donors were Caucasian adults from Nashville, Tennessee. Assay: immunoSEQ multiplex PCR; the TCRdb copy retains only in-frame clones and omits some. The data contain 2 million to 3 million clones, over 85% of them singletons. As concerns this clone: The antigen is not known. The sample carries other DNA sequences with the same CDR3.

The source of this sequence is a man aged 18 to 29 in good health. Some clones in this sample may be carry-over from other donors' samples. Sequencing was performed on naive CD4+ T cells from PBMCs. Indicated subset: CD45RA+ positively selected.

The CDR3 here is CASSPPGYGYTF. The CDR3 bases are TGTGCCAGCTCACCTCCGGGCTATGGCTACACCTTC. This chain links TRBV18 with TRBJ1-2; D unresolved. V was clipped by 3 bases and J by 4 bases, with 6 bases between them. Germline CDR1 reads KGHSH; CDR2 reads LQKENI. The CDR3 sequence is 12 residues long. The full variable domain, with the rest looked up from reference TRBV18 and TRBJ1-2, is NAGVMQNPRHLVRRRGQEARLRCSPMKGHSHVYWYRQLPEEGLKFMVYLQKENIIDESGMPKERFSAEFPKEGPSILRIQQVVRGDSAAYFCASSPPGYGYTFGSGTRLTVV.